The sample holds one count of the clone carrying this T cell receptor (beta chain). The data belong to a study of blood T cell repertoires in COVID-19. About the study: Samples taken during acute and convalescent COVID-19 were collected in the United States, Italy and Spain. In each case, the material was cDNA or gDNA derived from T cells, B-cell-depleted T cells, or PBMCs.

V was clipped by 2 bases and J by 0 bases, with 7 bases between them. This CDR3 has 14 residues. Per germline, CDR1 MDHEN and CDR2 SYDVKM. Original processing methods: For nucleated cells, counts were estimated from reference gene primer amplification. The data were produced by immunoSEQ multiplex PCR, yet TCRdb's version contains in-frame clones alone and is incomplete. V, J and clone size were drawn from that table, and D and trimming were deduced from the DNA. Of roughly 73,000 clones in the sample, about 88% were seen once. This sequence originates from a man between 65 and 85 years old with active or convalescent COVID-19. This chain links TRBV28 with TRBJ1-2; D call uncertain. The specimen was peripheral blood. This CDR3 reads CASSLAVTNYGYTF. Here the CDR3 DNA reads TGTGCCAGCAGTTTAGCGGTGACTAACTATGGCTACACCTTC.